The 23 T cell receptor beta chains given below trace back to one sample, sequenced in a study of cytomegalovirus exposure and HLA in healthy donors. Both 60 Vbeta primers and 13 Jbeta primers went into the PCR. The data were produced by immunoSEQ multiplex PCR, yet TCRdb's version contains in-frame clones alone and is incomplete. The profile shows roughly 150,000 clones, nearly 85% of them singletons. Sequenced: PBMCs. The receptors stem from a male donor in good health and CMV-seronegative.

The chain employs TRBV30 and TRBJ1-1; D gene ambiguous. The CDR3 is 13 residues long. The V and J ends lost 4 bases and 1 base respectively, with 10 bases between them. Germline loops: CDR1 GTSNPN, CDR2 SVGIG (reference sequence). CDR3 in amino acids: CAWNPRGNTEAFF. The CDR3 DNA is TGTGCCTGGAACCCCCGGGGGAACACTGAAGCTTTCTTT.

This clone was seen a few times. The J gene is TRBJ2-1, the V gene TRBV7-2; the match to TRBD1 covers 8 bases. This CDR3 has 12 amino acids. The V gene's germline CDR1 is SGHTA and CDR2 FQGNSA. After removal of 5 bases from V and 9 bases from J, the junction contained 3 bases not matched to a gene. The CDR3 reads CASSPTGVEQFF. CDR3 sequence (DNA): TGTGCCAGCAGCCCGACAGGGGTTGAGCAGTTCTTC.

The chain carries TRBV9 and TRBJ2-5; 9 positions agree with TRBD1. The CDR3 contains 16 residues. Losses at the gene ends were 2 bases for V and 2 bases for J; bases not matched to a gene: 7. Germline V lookup: CDR1 SGDLS, CDR2 YYNGEE. CDR3 sequence: CASSVRQGGPQETQYF. In DNA form, the CDR3 reads TGTGCCAGCAGCGTTCGACAGGGGGGGCCTCAAGAGACCCAGTACTTC.

This clone was counted a few times. The chain is built from TRBV9 and TRBJ2-1, with 8 nucleotides matching TRBD2. Trimming at V came to 0 bases and at J to 9 bases, leaving 8 bases not matched to a gene. The germline gives CDR1 SGDLS, CDR2 YYNGEE. This CDR3 has 15 residues. The CDR3 bases are TGTGCCAGCAGCGTAGTATTCGGGGGGGCCGGTGAGCAGTTCTTC. Translated: CASSVVFGGAGEQFF.

CDR3 DNA sequence: TGCGCCAGCAGCTTTAGCGGTCCGGGACCCGGGGAGCTGTTTTTT. Protein sequence: CASSFSGPGPGELFF. V usage is TRBV5-1 and J usage is TRBJ2-2, with D tentatively TRBD2 (6 bases). Trimming left V 2 bases short and J 6 bases short, with 14 bases between. This CDR3 spans 15 amino acids. CDR1 is SGHRS and CDR2 is YFSETQ in the germline V gene.

In its sample, this clone was seen once. CDR3 residues: CASSVTSTSGHYEQYF. The CDR3 nucleotides read TGTGCCAGCAGTGTCACTTCGACTAGCGGGCACTACGAGCAGTACTTC. This rearrangement joins TRBV28 to TRBJ2-7; TRBD2 aligns across 10 bases. Germline V gene lookup returns CDR1 MDHEN and CDR2 SYDVKM. The CDR3 consists of 16 residues. With 5 bases clipped from V and 3 bases from J, the junction kept 10 bases outside the gene matches.

J is TRBJ2-7 and V is TRBV5-8; no firm D call. This CDR3 has 12 amino acids. The germline V gene encodes CDR1 SGHTS and CDR2 YDEGEE. V lost 2 bases and J 3 bases, leaving 6 bases between the germline ends. CDR3 amino acids: CASSLAYYEQYF. CDR3 bases: TGTGCCAGCAGCTTAGCTTACTACGAGCAGTACTTC.

The genes are TRBV7-8 and TRBJ2-3; TRBD2 aligns across 13 bases. V was pared by 3 bases and J by 4 bases, with 4 bases of the junction left unmatched. CDR3 length: 16 amino acids. Germline V lookup: CDR1 SGHVS, CDR2 FQNEAQ. The DNA for the CDR3 is TGTGCCAGCAGCTTCACTAGCGGGAGGGGGGCAGATACGCAGTATTTT. This translates into CASSFTSGRGADTQYF. The whole variable domain, remainder taken from reference TRBV7-8 and TRBJ2-3, is GAGVSQSPRYKVAKRGQDVALRCDPISGHVSLFWYQQALGQGPEFLTYFQNEAQLDKSGLPSDRFFAERPEGSVSTLKIQRTQQEDSAVYLCASSFTSGRGADTQYFGPGTRLTVL.

This chain uses TRBV18 with TRBJ2-6; 9 nucleotides line up with TRBD1. The CDR3 consists of 17 residues. Per germline, CDR1 KGHSH and CDR2 LQKENI. V shed 5 bases and J 3 bases; nucleotides not matched to a gene: 8. The chain's CDR3 is CASSGPGQGVGANVLTF. Written as DNA, the CDR3 is TGTGCCAGCTCAGGACCGGGACAGGGTGTTGGGGCCAACGTCCTGACTTTC.

The chain uses TRBV5-5 and TRBJ1-2; no definite D call. The V end was cut by 1 base, the J end by 4 bases, with 14 bases between. CDR1 is SGHKS, CDR2 YYEKEE, per germline (reference sequence). The CDR3 sequence is 15 residues long. Here the CDR3 reads CASSLWAQPFYGYTF. In DNA, the CDR3 is TGTGCCAGCAGCTTGTGGGCCCAACCCTTCTATGGCTACACCTTC.

The rearrangement links TRBV5-4 to TRBJ2-2, with 7 bases matching TRBD1. The V segment lost 0 bases and the J segment 8 bases; nucleotides outside the gene matches: 4. Germline CDR1 is SGHNT and CDR2 is YYREEE (reference sequence). The length of the CDR3 is 14 residues. This chain's CDR3 is CASSLDTGVGELFF. DNA of the CDR3: TGTGCCAGCAGCTTGGATACAGGGGTAGGGGAGCTGTTTTTT.

V is TRBV13 and J is TRBJ1-2; D ambiguous. The CDR3 has 15 residues. Germline V CDR1 and CDR2: PRHDT, FYEKMQ (reference sequence). V lost 3 bases and J lost 1, with 12 bases in between. Written as DNA, the CDR3 is TGTGCCAGCAGCTTCCGTCGTGTGTTTAACTATGGCTACACCTTC. As protein: CASSFRRVFNYGYTF.

This sequence joins TRBV6-5 and TRBJ2-7; 8 bases are a match to TRBD1. V dropped 3 bases and J dropped 2; count of bases not matched to a gene: 3. The CDR3 contains 14 residues. Germline values: CDR1 MNHEY, CDR2 SVGAGI. This CDR3 is CASSYQGATYEQYF. As DNA, the CDR3 is TGTGCCAGCAGTTATCAGGGGGCAACCTACGAGCAGTACTTC.

The CDR3 DNA follows: TGTGCCAGTAGCAACTTCGGTCCCTACAATGAGCAGTTCTTC. It translates to CASSNFGPYNEQFF. The chain links TRBV19 to TRBJ2-1; D ambiguous. With 6 bases removed from V and 2 bases from J, the gap between germline ends came to 11 bases. Germline V CDR1 and CDR2: LNHDA, SQIVND (reference sequence). The CDR3 has 14 residues.

V usage is TRBV2 and J usage is TRBJ2-5; 8 bases align to TRBD1. Germline V lookup: CDR1 SNHLY, CDR2 FYNNEI. This CDR3 contains 14 residues. V gave up 1 base and J gave up 5 bases; unmatched junction bases: 3. CDR3: CASSEGRGRETQYF. CDR3 nucleotides: TGTGCCAGCAGTGAAGGCAGGGGGCGGGAGACCCAGTACTTC.

In DNA form, the CDR3 reads TGCAGTGCCGAGACGGGGGCTGAAGCTTTCTTT. Protein sequence: CSAETGAEAFF. The rearrangement links TRBV20-1 to TRBJ1-1; tentatively, D is TRBD1 (5 bases). Trimming took 6 bases from V and 6 from J, leaving 11 bases between them. The CDR3 sequence is 11 residues long. Germline V CDR1 and CDR2: DFQATT, SNEGSKA (reference sequence).

The rearrangement links TRBV6-6 to TRBJ2-7, with D perhaps matching TRBD2 (5 bases). V was trimmed by 5 bases and J by 11 bases, leaving 13 bases between them. The CDR3 has 11 amino acids. Germline V gives CDR1 MNHNY, CDR2 SVGAGI (reference sequence). In DNA, the CDR3 is TGTGCCAGCAGTGCGGGCGGATTGGAGTACTTC. Its translation: CASSAGGLEYF.

This rearrangement joins TRBV7-9 to TRBJ2-1, with D maybe TRBD2 (6 bases). Germline values: CDR1 SEHNR, CDR2 FQNEAQ (reference sequence). V was cut by 1 base and J by 2 bases, with 12 bases left in between. The CDR3 extends over 16 amino acids. The CDR3 DNA is TGTGCCAGCAGCTTAGTTCGAGGACTAACCTACAATGAGCAGTTCTTC. Amino acid sequence: CASSLVRGLTYNEQFF.

This clone showed up just once. The chain recombines TRBV7-9 with TRBJ2-3, with a tentative D call TRBD1 (6 bases). CDR1 SEHNR and CDR2 FQNEAQ come from the germline V gene (reference sequence). The CDR3 is 17 amino acids. The V and J ends lost 4 bases and 2 bases respectively, with 19 bases between them. The DNA of the CDR3 is TGTGCCAGCAGCTCACCGTTCCGGGACATCGCCACAGATACGCAGTATTTT. Its translation is CASSSPFRDIATDTQYF.

This sequence joins TRBV2 and TRBJ2-1, with 8 bases that match TRBD1. Trimming removed 4 bases from V and 2 bases from J; junction bases left unmatched: 4. This CDR3 has 15 amino acids. Germline CDR1 is SNHLY and CDR2 is FYNNEI. CDR3 DNA sequence: TGTGCCAGCAGTGCCCAGGGGGCGCCCTACAATGAGCAGTTCTTC. This translates into CASSAQGAPYNEQFF. Complete variable domain (other parts from reference TRBV2 and TRBJ2-1): EPEVTQTPSHQVTQMGQEVILRCVPISNHLYFYWYRQILGQKVEFLVSFYNNEISEKSEIFDDQFSVERPDGSNFTLKIRSTKLEDSAMYFCASSAQGAPYNEQFFGPGTRLTVL.

The V call is TRBV7-6, the J call TRBJ1-4; 7 nucleotides line up with TRBD1. CDR1 is SGHVS, CDR2 FNYEAQ, per germline. Unmatched junction bases numbered 6, after V lost 4 bases and J lost 4 bases. This CDR3 contains 15 residues. The CDR3 region is CASSSGTALNEKLFF. CDR3 DNA: TGTGCCAGCAGCTCCGGGACAGCCCTTAATGAAAAACTGTTTTTT. The full variable domain, rest sourced from reference TRBV7-6 and TRBJ1-4, is GAGVSQSPRYKVTKRGQDVALRCDPISGHVSLYWYRQALGQGPEFLTYFNYEAQQDKSGLPNDRFSAERPEGSISTLTIQRTEQRDSAMYRCASSSGTALNEKLFFGSGTQLSVL.

This clone turned up a few times. The J gene is TRBJ1-5, the V gene TRBV18; D remains unclear. The CDR3 totals 16 residues. Germline assignment: CDR1 KGHSH and CDR2 LQKENI. The V end was cut by 6 bases, the J end by 6 bases, with 21 bases between. In nucleotides, the CDR3 is TGTGCCAGCTCGCCCCAGAGTTCAGGAGGAGGTCAGCCCCAGCATTTT. Encoded protein: CASSPQSSGGGQPQHF.

This clone appeared a single time. At the DNA level, this CDR3 is encoded by other sequences in the same sample as well. This sequence joins TRBV7-3 and TRBJ2-1; a possible D gene is TRBD2 (5 bases). This CDR3 has 15 residues. Trimming pared 0 bases from V and 1 base from J, leaving 7 bases between. The germline CDR1 and CDR2 sequences are SGHTA and FQGTGA. In DNA, the CDR3 is TGTGCCAGCAGCTTAACAGGGAGTTCCTACAATGAGCAGTTCTTC. The encoded protein is CASSLTGSSYNEQFF.